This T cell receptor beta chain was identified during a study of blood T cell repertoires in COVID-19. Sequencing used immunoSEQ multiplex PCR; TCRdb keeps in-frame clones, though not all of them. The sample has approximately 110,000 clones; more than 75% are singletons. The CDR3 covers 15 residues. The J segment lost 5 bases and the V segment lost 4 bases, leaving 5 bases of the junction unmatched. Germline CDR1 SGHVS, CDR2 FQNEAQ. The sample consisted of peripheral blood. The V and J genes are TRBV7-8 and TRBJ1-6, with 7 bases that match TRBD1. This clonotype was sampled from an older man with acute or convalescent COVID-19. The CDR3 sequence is CASSSHRGNNSPLHF. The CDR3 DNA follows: TGTGCCAGCAGCTCACACAGGGGCAATAATTCACCCCTCCACTTT.